Described below is a single T cell receptor (beta chain) sequence and its context. Its antigen is as yet unknown. A much larger clone is a single base away; this may be a read error. MiXCR was run by TCRdb on the reads, yielding one entry per CDR3 protein. The repertoire includes roughly 77,000 distinct CDR3 sequences, about 4.2% of them detected once, and roughly 22% sits in the top ten. These data originate in a study of T cell repertoires in cytomegalovirus infection. At the level of the study: Signatures in public TCR beta sequences pointed to both CMV infection and matching HLA type.

CDR3 size: 15 residues. Germline values: CDR1 LGHNA, CDR2 YNFKEQ. The ends were cut back, 8 bases at V and 2 bases at J, with 15 bases in the middle. Study-wide results and limits: The ex vivo response was dominated by HLA-C-restricted CMV-specific TCR beta clonotypes. There were carriers of CMV plus the relevant HLA, and cumulative public TCR beta family frequency identified them.

Sample: PBMCs. The chain links TRBV4-2 to TRBJ2-2, with TRBD1 as a possible D gene (5 bases). The sequence was obtained from a human donor in good health (CMV status not recorded). Some clones in this sample may be carry-over from other donors' samples. The CDR3 DNA reads TGTGCCAGCTCTAATCCTGACAGTAACACCGGGGAGCTGTTTTTT. This sequence encodes CASSNPDSNTGELFF.